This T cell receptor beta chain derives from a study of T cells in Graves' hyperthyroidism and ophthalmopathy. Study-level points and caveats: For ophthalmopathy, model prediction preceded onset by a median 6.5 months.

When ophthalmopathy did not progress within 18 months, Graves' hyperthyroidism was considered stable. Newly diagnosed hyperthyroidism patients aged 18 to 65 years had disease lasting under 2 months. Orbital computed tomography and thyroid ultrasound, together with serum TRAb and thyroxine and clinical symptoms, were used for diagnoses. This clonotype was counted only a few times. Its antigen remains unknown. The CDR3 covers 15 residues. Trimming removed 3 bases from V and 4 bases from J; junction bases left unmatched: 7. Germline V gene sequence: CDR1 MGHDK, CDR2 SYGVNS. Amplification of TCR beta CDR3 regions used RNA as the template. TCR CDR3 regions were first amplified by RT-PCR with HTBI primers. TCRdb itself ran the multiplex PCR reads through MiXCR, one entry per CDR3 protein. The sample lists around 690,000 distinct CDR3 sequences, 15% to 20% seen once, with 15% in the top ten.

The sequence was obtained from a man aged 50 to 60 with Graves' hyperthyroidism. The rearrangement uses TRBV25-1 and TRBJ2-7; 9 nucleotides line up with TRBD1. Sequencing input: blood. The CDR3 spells CASSDPGQGVYEQYF. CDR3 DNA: TGTGCCAGCAGTGACCCGGGACAGGGAGTATACGAGCAGTACTTC.